These T cell receptor beta chains were read from a single sample in a study of CD8 T cells in ankylosing spondylitis. TCRdb ran MiXCR on the 5' RACE reads and lists one entry per CDR3 protein. Among some 840,000 distinct CDR3 sequences listed, over 9.5% were seen once. The sequenced sample consisted of blood, either unsorted or a sorted T cell fraction (not recorded which). These receptors came from a male donor with ankylosing spondylitis. Both conserved end residues are part of each CDR3. Each record gives: CDR3 protein, V gene, CDR3 length, J gene.

CDR3: CASSPLRTGLREKLFF; V: TRBV18; length: 16; J: TRBJ1-4
CDR3: CASSRGPGGYTF; V: TRBV6-5; length: 12; J: TRBJ1-2
CDR3: CASSARATNYGYTF; V: TRBV7-2; length: 14; J: TRBJ1-2
CDR3: CASTETVNYGYTF; V: TRBV12-3/TRBV12-4; length: 13; J: TRBJ1-2
CDR3: CASSSNSRERYEQYF; V: TRBV12-3/TRBV12-4; length: 15; J: TRBJ2-7
CDR3: CASSPSVGYTF; V: TRBV18; length: 11; J: TRBJ1-2
CDR3: CASRASGHSGWDEQFF; V: TRBV4-1; length: 16; J: TRBJ2-1
CDR3: CASSLEIGSYNSPLHF; V: TRBV11-2; length: 16; J: TRBJ1-6
CDR3: CAIAKAGGTEETQYF; V: TRBV10-3; length: 15; J: TRBJ2-5
CDR3: CAGSLLAYDTQYF; V: TRBV7-2; length: 13; J: TRBJ2-3
CDR3: CASSAVSGGPYEQYF; V: TRBV18; length: 15; J: TRBJ2-7
CDR3: CASTQGRATSPKTQYF; V: TRBV28; length: 16; J: TRBJ2-5
CDR3: CASRRTGGIFTGELFF; V: TRBV6-1; length: 16; J: TRBJ2-2
CDR3: CASSLMGAAKNIQYF; V: TRBV7-8; length: 15; J: TRBJ2-4
CDR3: CASSPRQGRAGANVLTF; V: TRBV12-3/TRBV12-4; length: 17; J: TRBJ2-6
CDR3: CASSTQGGGYTF; V: TRBV28; length: 12; J: TRBJ1-2
CDR3: CSARAGGTNEKLFF; V: TRBV20-1; length: 14; J: TRBJ1-4
CDR3: CASSTTGFNYGYTF; V: TRBV5-1; length: 14; J: TRBJ1-2
CDR3: CSARIRQGINEQFF; V: TRBV20-1; length: 14; J: TRBJ2-1
CDR3: CASIALGREAFF; V: TRBV6-2/TRBV6-3; length: 12; J: TRBJ1-1
CDR3: CSASNPRTQNTGELFF; V: TRBV20-1; length: 16; J: TRBJ2-2
CDR3: CASSEGIQETQYF; V: TRBV9; length: 13; J: TRBJ2-5
CDR3: CASSRLGLAGTEQYF; V: TRBV9; length: 15; J: TRBJ2-7
CDR3: CASSLSGFQETQYF; V: TRBV5-1; length: 14; J: TRBJ2-5
CDR3: CSVEDYTGNEKLFF; V: TRBV29-1; length: 14; J: TRBJ1-4
CDR3: CSAPRTGYLNEKLFF; V: TRBV20-1; length: 15; J: TRBJ1-4
CDR3: CASSRTSGLRWDTQYF; V: TRBV27; length: 16; J: TRBJ2-3
CDR3: CATSREPGTGETQYF; V: TRBV15; length: 15; J: TRBJ2-5
CDR3: CSARDWLSYEQYF; V: TRBV20-1; length: 13; J: TRBJ2-7
CDR3: CASTWDTLGEAFF; V: TRBV6-2/TRBV6-3; length: 13; J: TRBJ1-1
CDR3: CATLGNTIYF; V: TRBV12-3/TRBV12-4; length: 10; J: TRBJ1-3
CDR3: CASRLPSYEQYF; V: TRBV10-2; length: 12; J: TRBJ2-7
CDR3: CASSLQAGGTTDTQYF; V: TRBV12-3/TRBV12-4; length: 16; J: TRBJ2-3
CDR3: CSARRTASQPLHF; V: TRBV20-1; length: 13; J: TRBJ1-6
CDR3: CSARDRASGPEETQYF; V: TRBV20-1; length: 16; J: TRBJ2-5
CDR3: CSARRDPGTGELFF; V: TRBV20-1; length: 14; J: TRBJ2-2
CDR3: CASSPPEMEQFF; V: TRBV18; length: 12; J: TRBJ2-1
CDR3: CASRGQNGEKLFF; V: TRBV4-1; length: 13; J: TRBJ1-4
CDR3: CASSSRDGANTGELFF; V: TRBV5-1; length: 16; J: TRBJ2-2
CDR3: CASSNHRGTVIEAFF; V: TRBV7-9; length: 15; J: TRBJ1-1
CDR3: CSAALGGGAGETQYF; V: TRBV20-1; length: 15; J: TRBJ2-5
CDR3: CASSFLAGGYETQYF; V: TRBV5-1; length: 15; J: TRBJ2-5
CDR3: CSASYLAGAYEQYF; V: TRBV20-1; length: 14; J: TRBJ2-7
CDR3: CASSLVGSEGDTQYF; V: TRBV7-2; length: 15; J: TRBJ2-3
CDR3: CASSQSTGTGNGYTF; V: TRBV4-3; length: 15; J: TRBJ1-2
CDR3: CASSLRFSNQPQHF; V: TRBV12-3/TRBV12-4; length: 14; J: TRBJ1-5
CDR3: CASSSKVRRVDLEQYF; V: TRBV7-2; length: 16; J: TRBJ2-7
CDR3: CAVKSGGSRYEQYF; V: TRBV6-1; length: 14; J: TRBJ2-7
CDR3: CASSYRQMTYEQYF; V: TRBV6-5; length: 14; J: TRBJ2-7
CDR3: CASSNIRRQGSTEAFF; V: TRBV7-6; length: 16; J: TRBJ1-1
CDR3: CASSLGTQSYNEQFF; V: TRBV7-7; length: 15; J: TRBJ2-1